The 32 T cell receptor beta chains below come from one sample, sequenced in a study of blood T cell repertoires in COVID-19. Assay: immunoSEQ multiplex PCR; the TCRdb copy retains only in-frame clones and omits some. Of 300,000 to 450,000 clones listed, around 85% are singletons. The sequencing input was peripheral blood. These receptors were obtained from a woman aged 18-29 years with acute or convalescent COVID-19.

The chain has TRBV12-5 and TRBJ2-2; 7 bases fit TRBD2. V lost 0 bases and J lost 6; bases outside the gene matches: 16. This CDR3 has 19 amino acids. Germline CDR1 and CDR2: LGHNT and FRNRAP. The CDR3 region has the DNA TGTGCTAGTGGTTTGGTAGTTCGGACTAGGGTGATGTCCGCCGGGGAGCTGTTTTTT. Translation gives CASGLVVRTRVMSAGELFF.

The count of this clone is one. Written as DNA, the CDR3 is TGTGCCAGCAGTGGGACGGACTTGCGGACCCAGTACTTC. This encodes CASSGTDLRTQYF. This chain connects TRBV6-4 to TRBJ2-5; D perhaps matches TRBD2 (5 bases). Trimming pared 4 bases from V and 7 bases from J, leaving 13 bases between. This CDR3 region has 13 residues. Germline assignment: CDR1 MRHNA and CDR2 SNTAGT.

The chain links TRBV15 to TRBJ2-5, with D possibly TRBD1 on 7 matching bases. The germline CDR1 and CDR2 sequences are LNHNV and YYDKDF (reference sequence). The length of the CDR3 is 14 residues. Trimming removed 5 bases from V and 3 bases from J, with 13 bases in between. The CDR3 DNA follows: TGTGCCACCAGCGGTCGGGGGACAGAAGAGACCCAGTACTTC. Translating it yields CATSGRGTEETQYF.

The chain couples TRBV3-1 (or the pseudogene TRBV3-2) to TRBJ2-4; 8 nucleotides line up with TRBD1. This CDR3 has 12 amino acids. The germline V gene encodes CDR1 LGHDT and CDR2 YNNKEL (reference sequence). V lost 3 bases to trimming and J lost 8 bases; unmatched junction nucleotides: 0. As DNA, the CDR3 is TGTGCCAGCAGCCAGACAGGGGACATTCAGTACTTC. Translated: CASSQTGDIQYF.

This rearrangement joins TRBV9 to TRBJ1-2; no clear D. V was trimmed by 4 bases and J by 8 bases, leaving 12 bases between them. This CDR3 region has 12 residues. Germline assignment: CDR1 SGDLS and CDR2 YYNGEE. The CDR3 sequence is CASSSSSLGYTF. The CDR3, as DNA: TGTGCCAGCAGCTCCTCTTCTTTGGGCTACACCTTC.

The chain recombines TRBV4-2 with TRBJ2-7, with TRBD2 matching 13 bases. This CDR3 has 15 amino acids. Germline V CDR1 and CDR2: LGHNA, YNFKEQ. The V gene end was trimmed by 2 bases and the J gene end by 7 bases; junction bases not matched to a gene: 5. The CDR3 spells CASSQRTSGGLEQYF. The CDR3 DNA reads TGTGCCAGCAGCCAACGGACTAGCGGGGGCCTTGAGCAGTACTTC.

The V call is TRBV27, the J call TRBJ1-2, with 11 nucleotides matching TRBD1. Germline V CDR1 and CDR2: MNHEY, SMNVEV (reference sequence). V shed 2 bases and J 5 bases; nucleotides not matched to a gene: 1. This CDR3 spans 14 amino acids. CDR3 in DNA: TGTGCCAGCAGTTTAGGGACAGGGGGTTATGGCTACACCTTC. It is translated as CASSLGTGGYGYTF.

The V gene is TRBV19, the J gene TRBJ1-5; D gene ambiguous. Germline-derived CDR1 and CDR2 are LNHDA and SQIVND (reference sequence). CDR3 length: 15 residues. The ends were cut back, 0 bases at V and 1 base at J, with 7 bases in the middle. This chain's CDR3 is CASSIEAESNQPQHF. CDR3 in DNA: TGTGCCAGTAGTATAGAGGCAGAAAGCAATCAGCCCCAGCATTTT.

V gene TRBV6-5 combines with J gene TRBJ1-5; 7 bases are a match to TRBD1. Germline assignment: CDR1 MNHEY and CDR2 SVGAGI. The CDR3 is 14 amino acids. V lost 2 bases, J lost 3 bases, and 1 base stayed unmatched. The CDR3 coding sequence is TGTGCCAGCAGTTACACAGGGGTCAATCAGCCCCAGCATTTT. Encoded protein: CASSYTGVNQPQHF.

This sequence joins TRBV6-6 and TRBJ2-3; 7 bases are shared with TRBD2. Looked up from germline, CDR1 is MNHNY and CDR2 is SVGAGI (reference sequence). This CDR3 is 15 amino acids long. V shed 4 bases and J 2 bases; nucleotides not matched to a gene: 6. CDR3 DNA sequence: TGTGCCAGCAGTTGGCTAGCGGAATCCACAGATACGCAGTATTTT. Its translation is CASSWLAESTDTQYF.

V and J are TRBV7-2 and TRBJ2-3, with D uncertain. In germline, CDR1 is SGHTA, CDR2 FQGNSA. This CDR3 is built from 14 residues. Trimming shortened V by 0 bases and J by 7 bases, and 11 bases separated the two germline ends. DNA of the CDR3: TGTGCCAGCAGCTTAGCTAGCAATTCCAATACGCAGTATTTT. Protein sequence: CASSLASNSNTQYF.

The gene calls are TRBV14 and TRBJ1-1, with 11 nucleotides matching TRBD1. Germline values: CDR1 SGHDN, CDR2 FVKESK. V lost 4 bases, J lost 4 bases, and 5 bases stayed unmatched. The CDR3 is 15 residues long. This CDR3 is CASSRTGGLSTEAFF. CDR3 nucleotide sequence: TGTGCCAGCAGCCGGACAGGGGGCTTGAGCACTGAAGCTTTCTTT.

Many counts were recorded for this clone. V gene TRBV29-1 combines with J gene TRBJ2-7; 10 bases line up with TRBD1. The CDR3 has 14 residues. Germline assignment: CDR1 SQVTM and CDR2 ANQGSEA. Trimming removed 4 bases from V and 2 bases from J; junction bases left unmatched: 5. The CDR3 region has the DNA TGCAGCGTTGCGGCCGGACAGGGGGCCTACGAGCAGTACTTC. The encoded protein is CSVAAGQGAYEQYF.

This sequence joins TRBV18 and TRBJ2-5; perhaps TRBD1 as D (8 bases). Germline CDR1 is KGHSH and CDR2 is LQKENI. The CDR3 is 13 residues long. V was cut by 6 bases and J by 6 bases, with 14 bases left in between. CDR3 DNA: TGTGCCAGCTCGACACAGGGGGGGAAGACCCAGTACTTC. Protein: CASSTQGGKTQYF.

The CDR3 sequence is CASSIYQEAFF. In DNA form, the CDR3 reads TGTGCCAGTAGTATATATCAGGAAGCTTTCTTT. The chain uses TRBV19 and TRBJ1-1; no firm D call. The CDR3 has 11 residues. Trimming took off 2 bases at V and 8 bases at J, with 6 bases between the two ends. The germline CDR1 and CDR2 sequences are LNHDA and SQIVND (reference sequence).

CDR3 in DNA: TGTGCCAGCAGCTTAATCGGCGGAGCAGGGGGGAATTCACCCCTCCACTTT. It specifies CASSLIGGAGGNSPLHF. J is TRBJ1-6 and V is TRBV7-3; 7 bases map to TRBD1. The junction had 10 bases not matched to a gene; V was cut back by 1 base and J by 7 bases. CDR1 and CDR2 from the germline V gene are SGHTA and FQGTGA. The CDR3 totals 17 residues.

CDR3 region: CASSSGGVLTDTQYF. CDR3 nucleotides: TGTGCCAGCAGCTCGGGGGGGGTACTCACAGATACGCAGTATTTT. This chain links TRBV13 with TRBJ2-3, with 8 bases fitting TRBD2. CDR1 is PRHDT, CDR2 FYEKMQ, per germline (reference sequence). The CDR3 is made up of 15 amino acids. Germline trimming cut 4 bases from V and 2 bases from J; bases unmatched to any gene: 5.

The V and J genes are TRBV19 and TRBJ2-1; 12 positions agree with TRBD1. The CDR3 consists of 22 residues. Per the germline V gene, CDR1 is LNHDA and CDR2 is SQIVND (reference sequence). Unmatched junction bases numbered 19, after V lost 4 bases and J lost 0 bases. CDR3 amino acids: CASSTLRGQGAFSGTSYNEQFF. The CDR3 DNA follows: TGTGCCAGTAGTACCTTAAGGGGACAGGGGGCTTTCAGTGGCACCTCCTACAATGAGCAGTTCTTC. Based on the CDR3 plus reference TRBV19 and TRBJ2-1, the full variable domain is DGGITQSPKYLFRKEGQNVTLSCEQNLNHDAMYWYRQDPGQGLRLIYYSQIVNDFQKGDIAEGYSVSREKKESFPLTVTSAQKNPTAFYLCASSTLRGQGAFSGTSYNEQFFGPGTRLTVL.

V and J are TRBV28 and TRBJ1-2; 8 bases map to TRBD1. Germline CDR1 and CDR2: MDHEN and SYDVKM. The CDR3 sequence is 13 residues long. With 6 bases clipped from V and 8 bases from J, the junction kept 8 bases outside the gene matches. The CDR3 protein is CASRQTGGIGYTF. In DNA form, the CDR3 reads TGTGCCAGCAGGCAAACAGGGGGTATAGGCTACACCTTC.

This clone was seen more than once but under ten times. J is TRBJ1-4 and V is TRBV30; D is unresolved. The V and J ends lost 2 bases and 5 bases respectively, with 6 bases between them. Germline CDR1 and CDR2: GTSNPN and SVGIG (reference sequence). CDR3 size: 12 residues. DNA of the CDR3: TGTGCCTGGAGTACACCCAATGAAAAACTGTTTTTT. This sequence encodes CAWSTPNEKLFF.

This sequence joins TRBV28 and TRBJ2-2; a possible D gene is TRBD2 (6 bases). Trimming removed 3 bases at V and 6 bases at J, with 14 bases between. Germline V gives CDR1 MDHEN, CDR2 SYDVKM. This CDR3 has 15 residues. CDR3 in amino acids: CASSLGGAASGELFF. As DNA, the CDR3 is TGTGCCAGCAGTTTGGGAGGAGCTGCGTCCGGGGAGCTGTTTTTT.

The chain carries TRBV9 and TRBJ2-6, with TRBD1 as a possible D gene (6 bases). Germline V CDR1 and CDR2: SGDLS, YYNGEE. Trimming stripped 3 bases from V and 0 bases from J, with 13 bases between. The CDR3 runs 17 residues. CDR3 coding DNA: TGTGCCAGCAGCGCACGGACAGCACCCTCTGGGGCCAACGTCCTGACTTTC. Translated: CASSARTAPSGANVLTF.

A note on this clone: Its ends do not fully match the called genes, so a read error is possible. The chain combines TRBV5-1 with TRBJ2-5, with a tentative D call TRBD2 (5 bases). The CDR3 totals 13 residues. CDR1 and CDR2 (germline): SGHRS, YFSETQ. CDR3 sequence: CVSSEGPQETQYF. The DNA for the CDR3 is TGCGTCAGCAGCGAGGGCCCCCAAGAGACCCAGTACTTC.

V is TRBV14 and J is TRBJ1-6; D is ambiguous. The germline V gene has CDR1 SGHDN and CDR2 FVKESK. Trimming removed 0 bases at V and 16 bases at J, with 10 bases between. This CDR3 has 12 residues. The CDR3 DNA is TGTGCCAGCAGCCAAGAACAGTACCAACTCCACTTT. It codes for CASSQEQYQLHF.

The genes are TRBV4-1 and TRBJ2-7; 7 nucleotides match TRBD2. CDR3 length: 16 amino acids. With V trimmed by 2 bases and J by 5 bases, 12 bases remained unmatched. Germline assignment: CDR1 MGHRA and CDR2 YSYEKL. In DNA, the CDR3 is TGCGCCAGCAGCCAACTACCAGGGACTACAATTCACGAGCAGTACTTC. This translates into CASSQLPGTTIHEQYF.

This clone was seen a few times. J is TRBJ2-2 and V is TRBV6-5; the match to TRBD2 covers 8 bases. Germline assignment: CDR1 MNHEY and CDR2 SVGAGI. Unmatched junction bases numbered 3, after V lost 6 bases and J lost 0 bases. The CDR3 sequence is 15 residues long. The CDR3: CASRMGLANTGELFF. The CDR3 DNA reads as TGTGCCAGCAGGATGGGACTAGCGAACACCGGGGAGCTGTTTTTT.

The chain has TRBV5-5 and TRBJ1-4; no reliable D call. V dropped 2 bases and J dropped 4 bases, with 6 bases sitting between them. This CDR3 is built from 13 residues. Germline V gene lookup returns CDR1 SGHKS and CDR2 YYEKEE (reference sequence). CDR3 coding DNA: TGTGCCAGCAGCTTTCTTTTTAATGAAAAACTGTTTTTT. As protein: CASSFLFNEKLFF.

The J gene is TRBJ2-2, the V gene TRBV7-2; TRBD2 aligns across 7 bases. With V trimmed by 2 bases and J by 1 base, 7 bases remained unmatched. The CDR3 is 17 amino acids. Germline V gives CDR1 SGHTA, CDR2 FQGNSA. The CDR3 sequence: CASSLFPSGLNTGELFF. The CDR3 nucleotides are TGTGCCAGCAGCTTATTTCCTAGCGGATTGAACACCGGGGAGCTGTTTTTT.

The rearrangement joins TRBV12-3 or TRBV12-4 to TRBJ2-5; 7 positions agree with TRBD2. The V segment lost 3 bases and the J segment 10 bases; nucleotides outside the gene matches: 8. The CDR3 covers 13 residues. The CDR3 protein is CASSLGDYYNQYF. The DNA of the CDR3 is TGTGCCAGCAGTTTGGGGGACTACTATAACCAGTACTTC.

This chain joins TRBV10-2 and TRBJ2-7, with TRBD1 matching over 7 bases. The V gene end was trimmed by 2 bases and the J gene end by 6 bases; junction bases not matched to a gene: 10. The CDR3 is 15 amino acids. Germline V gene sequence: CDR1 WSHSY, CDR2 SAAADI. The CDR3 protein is CASSEPDRVMLEQYF. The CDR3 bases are TGCGCCAGCAGTGAGCCCGACAGGGTCATGCTCGAGCAGTACTTC.

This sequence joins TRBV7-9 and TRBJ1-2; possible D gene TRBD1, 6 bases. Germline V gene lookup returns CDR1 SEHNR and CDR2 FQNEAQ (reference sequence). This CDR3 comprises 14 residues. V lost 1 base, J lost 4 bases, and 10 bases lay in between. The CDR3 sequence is CASSLGQAFYGYTF. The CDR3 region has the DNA TGTGCCAGCAGCTTAGGACAGGCATTCTATGGCTACACCTTC.

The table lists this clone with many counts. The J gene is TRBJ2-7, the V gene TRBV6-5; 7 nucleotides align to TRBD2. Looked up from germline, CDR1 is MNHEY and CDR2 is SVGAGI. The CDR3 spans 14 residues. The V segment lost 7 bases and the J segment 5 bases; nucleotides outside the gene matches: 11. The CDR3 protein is CASKSGKGRDEQYF. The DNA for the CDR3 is TGTGCCAGCAAATCGGGAAAAGGGAGGGACGAGCAGTACTTC.